These 17 T cell receptor beta chains were sequenced from one sample in a study of T-cell reconstitution after alpha-beta-depleted transplantation in children. Unique molecular identifiers were used in preparing the TCRbeta library. Each CDR3 protein gets one entry after TCRdb re-called the PCR reads with MiXCR. Here the sample spans 70,000 to 95,000 distinct CDR3 sequences, 15% to 18% being singletons. Sequenced material: PBMCs, mostly from graft donor cells, taken 180 days after TCRalphabeta/CD19-depleted stem cell transplant. The receptors shown here come from a male patient under 10 years old who had a stem cell transplant for acute lymphoblastic leukemia, so the T cells may come from the graft donor.

This clonotype has more than one count but fewer than ten. The V and J genes are TRBV7-7 and TRBJ2-5; tentatively, D is TRBD2 (6 bases). With 1 base removed from V and 9 bases from J, the gap between germline ends came to 18 bases. The CDR3 is made up of 15 amino acids. CDR1 and CDR2 (germline): SSHAT, FNYEAQ (reference sequence). CDR3 sequence reads: CASSLDRSGGAAQYF. The CDR3 coding sequence is TGTGCCAGCAGCTTAGATAGGAGTGGCGGGGCTGCCCAGTACTTC.

V and J are TRBV5-5 and TRBJ2-1; 9 nucleotides line up with TRBD1. In germline, CDR1 is SGHKS, CDR2 YYEKEE (reference sequence). The trim removed 4 bases at V and 6 bases at J, leaving 11 bases unmatched. There are 16 residues in the CDR3. The CDR3 is CASSPNGQGPVNEQFF. The DNA of the CDR3 is TGTGCCAGCAGCCCGAATGGACAGGGGCCCGTCAATGAGCAGTTCTTC.

The chain couples TRBV20-1 to TRBJ2-3; weak D call: TRBD1 (5 bases). Germline assignment: CDR1 DFQATT and CDR2 SNEGSKA (reference sequence). The V end lost 3 bases, the J end lost 2 bases, and 15 bases lay between the germline ends. This CDR3 spans 15 amino acids. The CDR3 region has the DNA TGCAGTGCTAGCCCGCCCAAGGGGAACACAGATACGCAGTATTTT. Amino acids: CSASPPKGNTDTQYF.

This clonotype was counted between two and nine times. The chain uses TRBV15 and TRBJ1-5; TRBD1 is a possible D gene (5 bases). The V gene lost 3 bases and the J gene lost 4 bases, with 10 bases spanning the gap. This CDR3 comprises 14 residues. Per the germline V gene, CDR1 is LNHNV and CDR2 is YYDKDF (reference sequence). The CDR3 is CATSRKGPNQPQHF. The CDR3 DNA reads TGTGCCACCAGCAGGAAGGGGCCTAATCAGCCCCAGCATTTT.

The J gene is TRBJ2-3, the V gene TRBV27; D is undetermined. The CDR3 runs 16 residues. Germline V CDR1 and CDR2: MNHEY, SMNVEV (reference sequence). With 5 bases removed from V and 0 bases from J, the gap between germline ends came to 15 bases. CDR3: CASSPQVATSTDTQYF. The CDR3 DNA follows: TGTGCCAGCAGTCCACAAGTGGCGACTAGCACAGATACGCAGTATTTT.

The genes are TRBV29-1 and TRBJ2-7, with D perhaps matching TRBD2 (6 bases). The CDR3 extends over 12 amino acids. The V gene's germline CDR1 is SQVTM and CDR2 ANQGSEA. Trimming stripped 3 bases from V and 2 bases from J, with 8 bases between. CDR3 nucleotides: TGCAGCGTTGAGGAGGGCCCCTACGAGCAGTACTTC. It yields the protein CSVEEGPYEQYF.

This clonotype was seen repeatedly, ten times or more. The rearrangement links TRBV25-1 to TRBJ2-1; a weak D match, TRBD2 (6 bases). Germline V gives CDR1 MGHDK, CDR2 SYGVNS. V lost 2 bases and J lost 0, with 14 bases in between. The CDR3 is 17 amino acids. CDR3 protein: CASSERGLRGSYNEQFF. In DNA, the CDR3 is TGTGCCAGCAGTGAACGGGGGTTACGAGGCTCCTACAATGAGCAGTTCTTC. Filled out from reference TRBV25-1 and TRBJ2-1, the complete variable domain reads EADIYQTPRYLVIGTGKKITLECSQTMGHDKMYWYQQDPGMELHLIHYSYGVNSTEKGDLSSESTVSRIRTEHFPLTLESARPSHTSQYLCASSERGLRGSYNEQFFGPGTRLTVL.

This chain links TRBV7-6 with TRBJ2-5, with D perhaps matching TRBD1 or TRBD2 (6 bases each). The germline CDR1 and CDR2 sequences are SGHVS and FNYEAQ. The CDR3 has 12 amino acids. Trimming removed 6 bases from V and 9 bases from J, with 14 bases in between. The CDR3 sequence is CASSTGAGSQYF. In DNA form, the CDR3 reads TGTGCCAGCAGTACGGGGGCGGGGTCCCAGTACTTC.

V and J are TRBV7-8 and TRBJ2-7; D is unresolved. With 2 bases removed from V and 2 bases from J, the gap between germline ends came to 7 bases. CDR3 length: 13 amino acids. Germline lookup yields CDR1 SGHVS and CDR2 FQNEAQ. CDR3 residues: CASSLNLAYEQYF. DNA for the CDR3: TGTGCCAGCAGCTTAAATCTGGCCTACGAGCAGTACTTC.

In this sample, this clonotype turned up a few times. This chain joins TRBV2 and TRBJ2-1; TRBD1 might be the D (6 bases). Per the germline V gene, CDR1 is SNHLY and CDR2 is FYNNEI. Trimming removed 8 bases from V and 0 bases from J, with 8 bases in between. This CDR3 is built from 13 residues. The CDR3 DNA reads TGTGCCAGCTGGACAGCCTCCTACAATGAGCAGTTCTTC. It is translated as CASWTASYNEQFF.

The J gene is TRBJ1-5, the V gene TRBV27; no definite D call. V lost 6 bases to trimming and J lost 3 bases, with 15 bases between them. The germline V gene has CDR1 MNHEY and CDR2 SMNVEV (reference sequence). The CDR3 runs 15 residues. The CDR3 DNA sequence: TGTGCCAGCAGAGAAAGAGGTTTTGCCAATCAGCCCCAGCATTTT. It codes for CASRERGFANQPQHF.

The chain recombines TRBV4-2 with TRBJ1-2; TRBD1 aligns across 7 bases. The V and J ends lost 1 base and 3 bases, in that order; junction bases with no gene match: 14. Looked up from germline, CDR1 is LGHNA and CDR2 is YNFKEQ. This CDR3 has 18 residues. CDR3 in amino acids: CASSQAARQGPPYYGYTF. For the CDR3, the DNA is TGTGCCAGCAGCCAAGCCGCCAGACAGGGACCCCCCTACTATGGCTACACCTTC.

This sequence joins TRBV20-1 and TRBJ2-7, with TRBD1 as a possible D gene (5 bases). Trimming pared 5 bases from V and 6 bases from J, leaving 14 bases between. Germline CDR1 and CDR2: DFQATT and SNEGSKA (reference sequence). There are 12 residues in the CDR3. CDR3 loop: CSARRVGLEQYF. The CDR3 DNA is TGCAGTGCTCGCAGGGTTGGGCTCGAGCAGTACTTC.

The chain employs TRBV20-1 and TRBJ1-5; TRBD1 might be the D (5 bases). Germline V gene lookup returns CDR1 DFQATT and CDR2 SNEGSKA (reference sequence). With 4 bases removed from V and 0 bases from J, the gap between germline ends came to 10 bases. The CDR3 runs 14 residues. This chain's CDR3 is CSATAGYSNQPQHF. As DNA, the CDR3 is TGCAGTGCTACCGCAGGGTATAGCAATCAGCCCCAGCATTTT.

This clonotype was observed a handful of times. The rearrangement links TRBV20-1 to TRBJ1-5; D is perhaps TRBD1 (6 bases). The CDR3 runs 14 residues. Deletions cut 6 bases from V and 0 bases from J, with 12 bases between. Germline CDR1 reads DFQATT; CDR2 reads SNEGSKA (reference sequence). The CDR3 spells CSARGGYSNQPQHF. CDR3 in DNA: TGCAGTGCCCGTGGGGGCTATAGCAATCAGCCCCAGCATTTT.

This clonotype was counted at least ten times. The J gene is TRBJ2-7, the V gene TRBV3-1, with D unclear. CDR1 is LGHDT, CDR2 YNNKEL, per germline (reference sequence). The length of the CDR3 is 11 residues. V was cut by 0 bases and J by 3 bases, with 0 bases left in between. The CDR3 region has the DNA TGTGCCAGCAGCCAAGACTACGAGCAGTACTTC. Translating gives CASSQDYEQYF.

The V gene is TRBV5-1, the J gene TRBJ1-1, with TRBD1 as a possible D gene (5 bases). Deletions cut 3 bases from V and 1 base from J, with 16 bases between. Germline V CDR1 and CDR2: SGHRS, YFSETQ. The CDR3 length is 16 residues. In DNA, the CDR3 is TGCGCCAGCAGCTCGGACGGGGCAGGGCCGAACACTGAAGCTTTCTTT. It codes for CASSSDGAGPNTEAFF.